Listed here are 2 T cell receptor beta chains from one sample, sequenced in a study of blood T cell repertoires in COVID-19. The repertoire was sequenced with immunoSEQ multiplex PCR; TCRdb's copy has only in-frame clones and lacks some. The repertoire has hundreds of thousands of clones, around 85% of them found once; the top ten carry 18%. What was sequenced was PBMCs or T cells enriched from blood (not recorded which). Receptors were obtained from a middle-aged man who had recovered from COVID-19.

The CDR3 region is CASSVESRGKRNTIYF. The CDR3 nucleotides read TGTGCCAGCAGCGTAGAGTCCAGGGGCAAGAGGAACACCATATATTTT. The chain carries TRBV9 and TRBJ1-3; a weak D match, TRBD1 (6 bases). Deletions cut 0 bases from V and 7 bases from J, with 17 bases between. The CDR3 contains 16 residues. Germline CDR1 SGDLS, CDR2 YYNGEE.

The rearrangement uses TRBV10-1 and TRBJ2-7; maybe TRBD2 (5 bases). V was pared by 2 bases and J by 0 bases, with 11 bases between. Germline CDR1 reads WNHNN; CDR2 reads SYGVQD (reference sequence). The CDR3 runs to 15 residues. Here the CDR3 reads CASSEGSASSYEQYF. The CDR3 DNA follows: TGCGCCAGCAGTGAGGGTAGCGCGAGCTCCTACGAGCAGTACTTC.